The rows below give T cell receptor beta chains drawn from one sample of a study of early T cells in non-severe SARS-CoV-2 infection. Each CDR3 protein gets one entry after TCRdb re-called the 5' RACE reads with MiXCR. In the table there are roughly 75,000 distinct CDR3 sequences, around 16% of which are singletons. Sequenced material: whole blood. The receptors here all came from an adult who was a healthcare worker with PCR-confirmed SARS-CoV-2 infection or an uninfected control (not recorded which). The CDR3 runs from the conserved cysteine through the conserved F or W. Fields, in order: CDR3 protein, CDR3 DNA, J gene, clone size, V gene, D gene. A D gene is named only where the DNA matches it firmly. For some rows the clone size is stated as once, few or many, or as a class when expanded; others skip it.

CDR3aa: CASSQTGTGDGTDTQYF
CDR3nt: TGTGCCAGCAGCCAAACCGGGACAGGGGATGGTACAGATACGCAGTATTTT
j_gene: TRBJ2-3
abundance: .
v_gene: TRBV4-2
d_gene: TRBD1

CDR3aa: CASSANPGTYNSPLHF
CDR3nt: TGTGCCAGCAGTGCCAACCCGGGCACCTATAATTCACCCCTCCACTTT
j_gene: TRBJ1-6
abundance: .
v_gene: TRBV6-5
d_gene: .

CDR3aa: CASSLALGTDYNEQFF
CDR3nt: TGCGCCAGCAGCTTGGCCTTGGGGACAGACTACAATGAGCAGTTCTTC
j_gene: TRBJ2-1
abundance: many
v_gene: TRBV5-1
d_gene: TRBD1

CDR3aa: CSVLSQHGTSGGEQYF
CDR3nt: TGCAGCGTTCTATCTCAACATGGGACTTCAGGGGGCGAGCAGTACTTC
j_gene: TRBJ2-7
abundance: .
v_gene: TRBV29-1
d_gene: .

CDR3aa: CASSPGTPTDTQYF
CDR3nt: TGTGCCAGCAGTCCCGGGACCCCCACAGATACGCAGTATTTT
j_gene: TRBJ2-3
abundance: .
v_gene: TRBV28
d_gene: .

CDR3aa: CASSRDRQVSPLHF
CDR3nt: TGCGCCAGCAGCCGGGACAGGCAGGTCTCACCCCTCCACTTT
j_gene: TRBJ1-6
abundance: .
v_gene: TRBV5-1
d_gene: TRBD1

CDR3aa: CSVLGFQLFF
CDR3nt: TGCAGCGTCTTGGGGTTTCAACTGTTTTTT
j_gene: TRBJ1-4
abundance: few
v_gene: TRBV29-1
d_gene: .

CDR3aa: CASSQDFSAGVETQYF
CDR3nt: TGTGCCAGCAGCCAAGACTTCTCGGCAGGGGTAGAGACCCAGTACTTC
j_gene: TRBJ2-5
abundance: once
v_gene: TRBV3-1
d_gene: .

CDR3aa: CAIRDWRAYEQYF
CDR3nt: TGTGCCATCAGAGACTGGCGGGCCTACGAGCAGTACTTC
j_gene: TRBJ2-7
abundance: .
v_gene: TRBV10-3
d_gene: .

CDR3aa: CASSYLTDGSGANVLTF
CDR3nt: TGTGCCAGCAGTTACCTTACAGACGGATCTGGGGCCAACGTCCTGACTTTC
j_gene: TRBJ2-6
abundance: .
v_gene: TRBV6-2/TRBV6-3
d_gene: .

CDR3aa: CASSRDAGIRAYEQYF
CDR3nt: TGTGCCAGCAGCCGGGACGCCGGAATCCGTGCCTACGAGCAGTACTTC
j_gene: TRBJ2-7
abundance: .
v_gene: TRBV7-9
d_gene: .

CDR3aa: CASSQGWGAEAFF
CDR3nt: TGTGCCAGCAGCCAGGGGTGGGGGGCTGAAGCTTTCTTT
j_gene: TRBJ1-1
abundance: .
v_gene: TRBV25-1
d_gene: .

CDR3aa: CASSLRLAGSTDTQYF
CDR3nt: TGTGCCAGCAGCCTCCGACTAGCGGGAAGCACAGATACGCAGTATTTT
j_gene: TRBJ2-3
abundance: .
v_gene: TRBV11-2
d_gene: TRBD2

CDR3aa: CSAGGRTSEAFF
CDR3nt: TGCAGTGCCGGGGGGAGGACGTCTGAAGCTTTCTTT
j_gene: TRBJ1-1
abundance: few
v_gene: TRBV20-1
d_gene: .

CDR3aa: CSVVGSVSGNEQYF
CDR3nt: TGCAGCGTTGTTGGTTCGGTTAGCGGGAACGAGCAGTACTTC
j_gene: TRBJ2-7
abundance: many
v_gene: TRBV29-1
d_gene: TRBD2

CDR3aa: CATSDVQGAGETQYF
CDR3nt: TGTGCCACCAGTGATGTACAGGGGGCCGGAGAGACCCAGTACTTC
j_gene: TRBJ2-5
abundance: .
v_gene: TRBV24-1
d_gene: TRBD1

CDR3aa: CASTPGPGTYGYTF
CDR3nt: TGCGCCAGCACCCCCGGCCCAGGGACTTATGGCTACACCTTC
j_gene: TRBJ1-2
abundance: many
v_gene: TRBV5-1
d_gene: .

CDR3aa: CASSQDRGSGRDEQFF
CDR3nt: TGCGCCAGCAGCCAAGATCGGGGTAGCGGGAGGGATGAGCAGTTCTTC
j_gene: TRBJ2-1
abundance: few
v_gene: TRBV4-1
d_gene: TRBD2

CDR3aa: CASSPRSTRENEQFF
CDR3nt: TGTGCCAGCTCACCAAGATCGACAAGGGAGAATGAGCAGTTCTTC
j_gene: TRBJ2-1
abundance: few
v_gene: TRBV18
d_gene: .

CDR3aa: CASSLVPSGSTGELFF
CDR3nt: TGTGCCAGCAGCTTAGTCCCTAGCGGGAGCACCGGGGAGCTGTTTTTT
j_gene: TRBJ2-2
abundance: .
v_gene: TRBV7-6
d_gene: TRBD2

CDR3aa: CASRTSPGTGSEAFF
CDR3nt: TGTGCCAGCAGGACTTCGCCCGGGACAGGGTCTGAAGCTTTCTTT
j_gene: TRBJ1-1
abundance: .
v_gene: TRBV6-1
d_gene: TRBD1

CDR3aa: CAISGLPGANVLTF
CDR3nt: TGTGCCATCAGTGGCTTACCGGGGGCCAACGTCCTGACTTTC
j_gene: TRBJ2-6
abundance: .
v_gene: TRBV10-3
d_gene: .

CDR3aa: CSARDRNSAGNTIYF
CDR3nt: TGCAGTGCTAGAGATAGGAACTCGGCGGGAAACACCATATATTTT
j_gene: TRBJ1-3
abundance: .
v_gene: TRBV20-1
d_gene: .

CDR3aa: CASSAFEKLFF
CDR3nt: TGTGCCAGCAGCGCTTTTGAAAAACTGTTTTTT
j_gene: TRBJ1-4
abundance: .
v_gene: TRBV7-8
d_gene: .

CDR3aa: CASLATGLTRGTGELFF
CDR3nt: TGTGCCAGCCTCGCCACTGGGCTGACCCGCGGCACCGGGGAGCTGTTTTTT
j_gene: TRBJ2-2
abundance: few
v_gene: TRBV6-2/TRBV6-3
d_gene: .

CDR3aa: CASSLERPSGMRVYEQYF
CDR3nt: TGTGCCAGCAGCTTAGAACGGCCTAGCGGGATGCGGGTCTACGAGCAGTACTTC
j_gene: TRBJ2-7
abundance: few
v_gene: TRBV7-9
d_gene: TRBD2

CDR3aa: CASSSPPGASSGVSYNEQFF
CDR3nt: TGTGCCAGCAGCTCCCCCCCGGGCGCCAGTTCTGGGGTCTCCTACAATGAGCAGTTCTTC
j_gene: TRBJ2-1
abundance: few
v_gene: TRBV7-3
d_gene: .

CDR3aa: CASSFSSGSYNEQFF
CDR3nt: TGTGCCAGCAGCTTCAGTAGCGGTTCCTACAATGAGCAGTTCTTC
j_gene: TRBJ2-1
abundance: few
v_gene: TRBV5-4
d_gene: .

CDR3aa: CASSWGSGYTF
CDR3nt: TGTGCCAGCAGTTGGGGAAGCGGCTACACCTTC
j_gene: TRBJ1-2
abundance: few
v_gene: TRBV12-3/TRBV12-4
d_gene: .

CDR3aa: CASRGGATYEQYF
CDR3nt: TGTGCCAGCAGAGGCGGGGCGACCTACGAGCAGTACTTC
j_gene: TRBJ2-7
abundance: .
v_gene: TRBV12-3/TRBV12-4
d_gene: .

CDR3aa: CSAPRGTGGKETQYF
CDR3nt: TGCAGTGCCCCCCGAGGGACAGGGGGCAAAGAGACCCAGTACTTC
j_gene: TRBJ2-5
abundance: few
v_gene: TRBV20-1
d_gene: TRBD1

CDR3aa: CASSIDRGPEKLFF
CDR3nt: TGTGCCAGTAGTATCGACAGGGGGCCTGAAAAACTGTTTTTT
j_gene: TRBJ1-4
abundance: .
v_gene: TRBV19
d_gene: TRBD1

CDR3aa: CATSTRDRAYNEQFF
CDR3nt: TGTGCCACCAGCACCCGGGACAGGGCCTACAATGAGCAGTTCTTC
j_gene: TRBJ2-1
abundance: .
v_gene: TRBV24-1
d_gene: TRBD1

CDR3aa: CATGDRHPGGELFF
CDR3nt: TGTGCCACCGGTGACAGACACCCTGGCGGGGAGCTGTTTTTT
j_gene: TRBJ2-2
abundance: .
v_gene: TRBV19
d_gene: .

CDR3aa: CASSSPTLGSNEQYF
CDR3nt: TGTGCCAGCAGTTCCCCCACCCTAGGGTCGAACGAGCAGTACTTC
j_gene: TRBJ2-7
abundance: few
v_gene: TRBV27
d_gene: .

CDR3aa: CASSPVKGGGSPLHF
CDR3nt: TGTGCCAGCTCACCGGTAAAGGGGGGTGGTTCACCCCTCCACTTT
j_gene: TRBJ1-6
abundance: few
v_gene: TRBV18
d_gene: .

CDR3aa: CASSPGRASGGPRTYEQYF
CDR3nt: TGTGCCAGCAGCCCAGGTCGGGCTAGCGGGGGGCCAAGGACCTACGAGCAGTACTTC
j_gene: TRBJ2-7
abundance: .
v_gene: TRBV11-3
d_gene: TRBD2

CDR3aa: CASSLRLVDEQYF
CDR3nt: TGTGCCAGCAGTTTAAGACTAGTTGACGAGCAGTACTTC
j_gene: TRBJ2-7
abundance: .
v_gene: TRBV6-6
d_gene: .

CDR3aa: CASSWTTRGNQPQHF
CDR3nt: TGTGCCAGCAGTTGGACCACCCGGGGGAATCAGCCCCAGCATTTT
j_gene: TRBJ1-5
abundance: few
v_gene: TRBV28
d_gene: .

CDR3aa: CSVFDIPYEQYF
CDR3nt: TGCAGCGTTTTCGACATCCCCTACGAGCAGTACTTC
j_gene: TRBJ2-7
abundance: few
v_gene: TRBV29-1
d_gene: .

CDR3aa: CSGQGYDEQFF
CDR3nt: TGCAGCGGACAAGGCTACGATGAGCAGTTCTTC
j_gene: TRBJ2-1
abundance: .
v_gene: TRBV29-1
d_gene: .

CDR3aa: CASSLVEGNIQYF
CDR3nt: TGTGCCAGCAGTTTAGTGGAAGGGAACATTCAGTACTTC
j_gene: TRBJ2-4
abundance: .
v_gene: TRBV27
d_gene: .

CDR3aa: CASTAEALNYGYTF
CDR3nt: TGTGCCAGCACAGCGGAGGCCTTAAACTATGGCTACACCTTC
j_gene: TRBJ1-2
abundance: .
v_gene: TRBV2
d_gene: .

CDR3aa: CASSWALGNQPQHF
CDR3nt: TGTGCCAGTAGTTGGGCCCTAGGGAATCAGCCCCAGCATTTT
j_gene: TRBJ1-5
abundance: many
v_gene: TRBV19
d_gene: .

CDR3aa: CASSLVLDSQETQYF
CDR3nt: TGTGCCAGCAGCTTAGTCCTGGACAGCCAAGAGACCCAGTACTTC
j_gene: TRBJ2-5
abundance: few
v_gene: TRBV11-3
d_gene: .

CDR3aa: CASSFTFWTEAYNEQFF
CDR3nt: TGTGCCAGCAGTTTCACCTTCTGGACAGAAGCATACAATGAGCAGTTCTTC
j_gene: TRBJ2-1
abundance: few
v_gene: TRBV28
d_gene: .

CDR3aa: CASSPSRQGEETQYF
CDR3nt: TGTGCCAGCAGCCCCTCACGACAGGGGGAAGAGACCCAGTACTTC
j_gene: TRBJ2-5
abundance: .
v_gene: TRBV12-3/TRBV12-4
d_gene: TRBD1

CDR3aa: CSVDPGGTEAFF
CDR3nt: TGCAGCGTTGACCCAGGGGGGACTGAAGCTTTCTTT
j_gene: TRBJ1-1
abundance: few
v_gene: TRBV29-1
d_gene: TRBD1

CDR3aa: CASSLSGVLNEQFF
CDR3nt: TGTGCCAGCAGCCTTTCAGGGGTCCTAAATGAGCAGTTCTTC
j_gene: TRBJ2-1
abundance: .
v_gene: TRBV14
d_gene: .

CDR3aa: CSARSPAGHYEQYF
CDR3nt: TGCAGTGCTAGGTCGCCAGCGGGACACTACGAGCAGTACTTC
j_gene: TRBJ2-7
abundance: many
v_gene: TRBV20-1
d_gene: .

CDR3aa: CSTWTDEAFF
CDR3nt: TGCAGCACCTGGACGGATGAAGCTTTCTTT
j_gene: TRBJ1-1
abundance: few
v_gene: TRBV29-1
d_gene: .

CDR3aa: CASSLISGRGPYEQYF
CDR3nt: TGTGCCAGCAGCTTAATTTCGGGACGGGGCCCCTACGAGCAGTACTTC
j_gene: TRBJ2-7
abundance: few
v_gene: TRBV11-2
d_gene: .

CDR3aa: CSVDGVDEQYF
CDR3nt: TGCAGCGTTGATGGGGTCGACGAGCAGTACTTC
j_gene: TRBJ2-7
abundance: once
v_gene: TRBV29-1
d_gene: .

CDR3aa: CASSSRRESSTDTQYF
CDR3nt: TGTGCCAGCAGCTCGAGACGGGAATCTAGCACAGATACGCAGTATTTT
j_gene: TRBJ2-3
abundance: .
v_gene: TRBV13
d_gene: .

CDR3aa: CSASRSGGEQFF
CDR3nt: TGCAGTGCTAGTCGCAGCGGAGGTGAGCAGTTCTTC
j_gene: TRBJ2-1
abundance: .
v_gene: TRBV20-1
d_gene: .

CDR3aa: CASSLSGRPNYGYTF
CDR3nt: TGTGCCAGCAGTTTATCGGGGAGACCTAACTATGGCTACACCTTC
j_gene: TRBJ1-2
abundance: .
v_gene: TRBV27
d_gene: .

CDR3aa: CASSQGSRSYNEQFF
CDR3nt: TGTGCCAGCAGCCAAGGGTCGAGATCCTACAATGAGCAGTTCTTC
j_gene: TRBJ2-1
abundance: few
v_gene: TRBV14
d_gene: .

CDR3aa: CAISGTGGVSYEQYF
CDR3nt: TGTGCCATCAGTGGGACAGGGGGCGTCTCGTACGAGCAGTACTTC
j_gene: TRBJ2-7
abundance: .
v_gene: TRBV10-3
d_gene: TRBD1

CDR3aa: CASSVGDREEQPQHF
CDR3nt: TGTGCCAGCAGCGTAGGGGACAGGGAGGAACAGCCCCAGCATTTT
j_gene: TRBJ1-5
abundance: few
v_gene: TRBV9
d_gene: TRBD1

CDR3aa: CASSLAGSLNYGYTF
CDR3nt: TGTGCCAGCAGCTTGGCGGGCAGCCTTAACTATGGCTACACCTTC
j_gene: TRBJ1-2
abundance: few
v_gene: TRBV5-6
d_gene: .